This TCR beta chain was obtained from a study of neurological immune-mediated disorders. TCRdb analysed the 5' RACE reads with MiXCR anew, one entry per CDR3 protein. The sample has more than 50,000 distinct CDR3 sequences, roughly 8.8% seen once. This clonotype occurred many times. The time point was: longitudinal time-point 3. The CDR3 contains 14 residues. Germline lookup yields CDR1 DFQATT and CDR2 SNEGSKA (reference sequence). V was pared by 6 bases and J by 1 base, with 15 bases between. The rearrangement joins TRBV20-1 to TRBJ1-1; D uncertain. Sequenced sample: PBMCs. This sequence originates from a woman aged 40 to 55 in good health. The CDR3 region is CSAPTNLGNTEAFF. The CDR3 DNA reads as TGCAGTGCCCCGACGAACCTGGGGAACACTGAAGCTTTCTTT.